This paragraph covers one T cell receptor beta chain sequence. A Seattle source enrolled patients during active infection and followed them longitudinally. The sample comes from a study of blood T cell repertoires in COVID-19. Study-wide background: Collection of acute and convalescent COVID-19 samples took place in the United States, Italy and Spain. Sample material is recorded as cDNA or gDNA derived from T cells, B-cell-depleted T cells, or PBMCs.

Source study methods: How many nucleated cells were present was estimated from reference gene primer amplification. The protocol was immunoSEQ multiplex PCR, while the TCRdb copy is restricted to in-frame clones and leaves out a portion. V and J calls and clone size are those listed in that table; D and trimming were worked out from the DNA. Found here are 250,000 to 300,000 clones, 86% of them singletons; the top ten hold approximately 14%. Germline CDR1 is GTSNPN and CDR2 is SVGIG (reference sequence). This CDR3 has 13 amino acids. The V end was cut by 8 bases, the J end by 5 bases, with 13 bases between.

What was sequenced was peripheral blood. The sequence was obtained from an older woman with COVID-19, enrolled during active disease. The chain has TRBV30 and TRBJ1-6; a possible D gene is TRBD1 (6 bases). The DNA of the CDR3 is TGTGCCGCCATTGACAGGAATAATTCACCCCTCCACTTT. Translated, it gives CAAIDRNNSPLHF.